The 16 T cell receptor beta chains presented below share a single source sample, sequenced in a study of regulatory T cells in long-lasting Graves disease. As for time point: newly diagnosed GD, antithyroid drugs for less than 3 months. The TCR library used RNA extracted from PBMCs. The authors built TCR beta libraries using iRepertoire HTBI primers and Arm-PCR of CDR3 regions. MiXCR, run by TCRdb on the multiplex PCR reads, gives a single entry per CDR3 protein. The table records some 320,000 distinct CDR3 sequences, 15% to 20% of them present only once. Sequencing was performed on peripheral blood mononuclear cells (PBMCs), taken at new diagnosis, from a patient treated with antithyroid drugs. These receptors originate from a female donor with Graves disease.

Points on this clonotype: Given the absence of the conserved phenylalanine or tryptophan at the CDR3 end, a read error is likely. No DNA is shown, since the ends of the CDR3 on it are uncertain; the CDR3 is the one TCRdb lists. This rearrangement joins TRBV7-2 to TRBJ2-5; TRBD2, the table's D call, was not compared with the DNA. With termini counted, the CDR3 has 14 amino acids. Germline CDR1 and CDR2: SGHTA and FQGNSA. The CDR3 loop reads CASSYTSGRGTQSL.

This clonotype occurred many times. The rearrangement joins TRBV27 to TRBJ2-7, with 10 bases matching TRBD2. This CDR3 is built from 16 residues. Germline lookup yields CDR1 MNHEY and CDR2 SMNVEV (reference sequence). J lost 2 bases, V lost 2 bases, and 6 bases had no gene match. This CDR3 is CASSLLSGRTPYEQYF. Written as DNA, the CDR3 is TGTGCCAGCAGTTTACTTAGCGGGAGGACCCCCTACGAGCAGTACTTC.

This clonotype came up many times. The chain employs TRBV9 and TRBJ2-5, with D perhaps TRBD1 or TRBD2 (6 bases each). Trimming took off 6 bases at V and 2 bases at J, with 17 bases between the two ends. The germline CDR1 and CDR2 sequences are SGDLS and YYNGEE. CDR3 length: 15 amino acids. The CDR3 here is CASTQRGARQETQYF. As DNA, the CDR3 is TGTGCCAGCACCCAGAGGGGGGCTCGGCAAGAGACCCAGTACTTC.

This clonotype was picked up many times. The chain links TRBV2 to TRBJ2-7, with TRBD2 matching 12 bases. CDR1 and CDR2 (germline): SNHLY, FYNNEI. The CDR3 covers 13 residues. J lost 6 bases, V lost 11 bases, and 8 bases had no gene match. The CDR3 DNA follows: TGTGCCCGAAAGACTAGCGGGAGAGGCGAGCAGTACTTC. It encodes CARKTSGRGEQYF.

This clonotype was recorded many times. This rearrangement joins TRBV7-9 to TRBJ1-1; D unclear. Germline assignment: CDR1 SEHNR and CDR2 FQNEAQ (reference sequence). V was clipped by 0 bases and J by 2 bases, with 4 bases between them. CDR3 length: 13 amino acids. The CDR3, as DNA: TGTGCCAGCAGCTTAGCTACTAACACTGAAGCTTTCTTT. This gives the protein CASSLATNTEAFF.

This clonotype was picked up many times. The chain carries TRBV14 and TRBJ2-7; TRBD1 matches at 11 bases. The CDR3 is 13 amino acids. The trim removed 4 bases at V and 5 bases at J, leaving 1 base unmatched. Germline V gene sequence: CDR1 SGHDN, CDR2 FVKESK. The CDR3 loop is CASSRTGGHEQYF. For the CDR3, the DNA is TGTGCCAGCAGCCGGACAGGGGGCCACGAGCAGTACTTC. The entire variable domain, with the rest obtained from reference TRBV14 and TRBJ2-7, is as follows: EAGVTQFPSHSVIEKGQTVTLRCDPISGHDNLYWYRRVMGKEIKFLLHFVKESKQDESGMPNNRFLAERTGGTYSTLKVQPAELEDSGVYFCASSRTGGHEQYFGPGTRLTVT.

The DNA for the CDR3 is TGTGCCAGCAGCTGGACAGGTGGGAATGAGCAGTTCTTC. Protein: CASSWTGGNEQFF. The chain is built from TRBV5-6 and TRBJ2-1, with 7 positions matching TRBD1. The V segment lost 3 bases and the J segment 7 bases; nucleotides outside the gene matches: 4. The CDR3 covers 13 residues. CDR1 and CDR2 from the germline V gene are SGHDT and YYEEEE. Full variable domain (missing parts from reference TRBV5-6 and TRBJ2-1): DAGVTQSPTHLIKTRGQQVTLRCSPKSGHDTVSWYQQALGQGPQFIFQYYEEEERQRGNFPDRFSGHQFPNYSSELNVNALLLGDSALYLCASSWTGGNEQFFGPGTRLTVL.

This chain uses TRBV3-1 with TRBJ2-7; maybe TRBD1 (5 bases). CDR3 length: 12 amino acids. From germline, CDR1 is LGHDT and CDR2 YNNKEL (reference sequence). V was shortened by 3 bases and J by 9 bases, with 12 bases between the two germline ends. The CDR3 spells CASSQDGRAQYF. The DNA of the CDR3 is TGTGCCAGCAGCCAGGATGGCAGGGCGCAGTACTTC.

This clonotype was counted at least ten times. The rearrangement joins TRBV9 to TRBJ2-2; D perhaps matches TRBD2 (6 bases). The CDR3 extends over 17 amino acids. V was clipped by 3 bases and J by 4 bases, with 19 bases between them. Germline V CDR1 and CDR2: SGDLS, YYNGEE. CDR3: CASSALLAGRTTGELFF. DNA of the CDR3: TGTGCCAGCAGCGCCCTCCTGGCGGGACGTACCACCGGGGAGCTGTTTTTT.

CDR3 sequence reads: CASQGFTEAFF. CDR3 coding DNA: TGTGCCAGCCAGGGTTTCACTGAAGCTTTCTTT. The V call is TRBV7-9, the J call TRBJ1-1; TRBD1 might be the D (5 bases). Germline CDR1 reads SEHNR; CDR2 reads FQNEAQ (reference sequence). V gave up 8 bases and J gave up 4 bases, with 8 bases separating them. The CDR3 covers 11 residues.

The chain has TRBV7-8 and TRBJ2-2, with unresolved D. Germline assignment: CDR1 SGHVS and CDR2 FQNEAQ. V shed 1 base and J shed 5 bases, with 11 bases lying between them. This CDR3 contains 15 residues. CDR3 in amino acids: CASSLGVVQTGELFF. The CDR3 coding sequence is TGTGCCAGCAGCTTAGGGGTGGTACAGACCGGGGAGCTGTTTTTT.

The chain has TRBV11-2 and TRBJ2-1; 9 nucleotides agree with TRBD2. V trimming: 2 bases; J trimming: 7 bases; junction bases outside the gene matches: 9. Germline V gene lookup returns CDR1 SGHAT and CDR2 FQNNGV. The CDR3 runs to 16 residues. CDR3 region: CASSLWLAGRWNEQFF. The CDR3 DNA follows: TGTGCCAGCAGCTTATGGCTAGCGGGAAGGTGGAATGAGCAGTTCTTC.

This chain joins TRBV4-1 and TRBJ2-1; 12 nucleotides align to TRBD2. Germline V gene lookup returns CDR1 MGHRA and CDR2 YSYEKL. Unmatched junction bases numbered 10, after V lost 1 base and J lost 15 bases. This CDR3 has 15 amino acids. DNA for the CDR3: TGCGCCAGCAGCCAAGGCCGGCTAGCGGGAGGGCCGGTGTTCTTC. It codes for CASSQGRLAGGPVFF.

This chain links TRBV20-1 with TRBJ2-3; TRBD2 matches at 9 bases. The germline CDR1 and CDR2 sequences are DFQATT and SNEGSKA (reference sequence). The length of the CDR3 is 17 residues. V lost 0 bases to trimming and J lost 1 base; unmatched junction nucleotides: 8. The CDR3 protein is CSARDRRGRVGTDTQYF. The CDR3 DNA sequence: TGCAGTGCTAGAGATAGGCGCGGGAGGGTCGGCACAGATACGCAGTATTTT.

The sample holds many counts of this clonotype. The chain couples TRBV11-2 to TRBJ2-1; 11 bases map to TRBD2. Trimming cost V 4 bases and J 8 bases; bases outside gene matches: 13. This CDR3 spans 17 amino acids. Germline CDR1 reads SGHAT; CDR2 reads FQNNGV. The CDR3: CASSYRLGSGRADEQFF. The CDR3 DNA reads TGTGCCAGCAGCTACAGGTTGGGTAGCGGGAGGGCCGATGAGCAGTTCTTC.

Of note for this clonotype: Here the CDR3 omits its conserved ending phenylalanine or tryptophan, so a read error is the likely source. No DNA is shown, since the ends of the CDR3 on it are uncertain; the CDR3 is the one TCRdb lists. V gene TRBV11-2 combines with J gene TRBJ2-1; the table gives TRBD2 as D, unverified against the DNA. Germline CDR1 is SGHAT and CDR2 is FQNNGV. From its first to its last residue, the CDR3 has 16 amino acids. This chain's CDR3 is CASSFLTSGSFNEHFL.